Described below is a single T cell receptor (beta chain) sequence and its context. The data were taken from a study of blood T cell repertoires in COVID-19. TCRdb keeps only in-frame clones here, not all; method: immunoSEQ multiplex PCR. This sample has about 370,000 clones, with 80% to 90% found just once. CDR1 is SGDLS and CDR2 is YYNGEE in the germline V gene. Trimming took off 0 bases at V and 3 bases at J, with 13 bases between the two ends. The CDR3 totals 15 residues. The specimen was peripheral blood. V and J are TRBV9 and TRBJ2-7; weak D call: TRBD1 (5 bases). This receptor was taken from a woman younger than 45 with COVID-19, enrolled during active disease. CDR3 bases: TGTGCCAGCAGCGTAGGCAGGGATCCCCTCTACGAGCAGTACTTC. Its protein product is CASSVGRDPLYEQYF.